The rows below give T cell receptor beta chains drawn from one sample of a study of tumor-infiltrating lymphocytes in primary liver carcinoma. TCRdb used MiXCR to reprocess the multiplex PCR reads, holding one entry per CDR3 protein. The profile shows under 200,000 distinct CDR3 sequences, almost 65% of them singletons. Sequenced input: peripheral blood. Receptors originate from a woman aged 55-70 years with primary liver carcinoma and hepatitis B virus infection. CDR3s include the opening cysteine and the closing phenylalanine or tryptophan. The D gene is left open where the match is weak. Not every row has a clone size; where given, it reads once, few, many or a size class.

v_call	j_call	clone_size	d_call	cdr3_nt	cdr3_aa
TRBV6-6	TRBJ1-3	many	.	TGTGCCAGCAGTATAGGACGGAACTCTGGAAACACCATATATTTT	CASSIGRNSGNTIYF
TRBV4-1	TRBJ1-2	many	.	TGCGCCAGCAGCCAAGGCGGGGTCAGCCACCTCAGACCCTATGGCTACACCTTC	CASSQGGVSHLRPYGYTF
TRBV29-1	TRBJ1-4	.	TRBD1	TGCAGCGTTGGACAGGGACTAAATGAAAAACAGCTTTTT	CSVGQGLNEKQLF
TRBV11-2	TRBJ2-7	.	.	TGTGCCAGCAGTTCGATAAGGAGATCCTACGAGCAGTACTTC	CASSSIRRSYEQYF
TRBV7-9	TRBJ2-3	few	.	TGTGCCAGCAGTCAAAGATCAGATACGCAGTATTTT	CASSQRSDTQYF
TRBV29-1	TRBJ2-5	.	TRBD1	TGCAGCGTTGTGGCAGGGGGCGCGGCGACCCAGTACTTC	CSVVAGGAATQYF
TRBV2	TRBJ1-6	.	.	TGTGCCAGTAGGACAGATAAGAGCTCCTATAATTCACCCCTCCACTTT	CASRTDKSSYNSPLHF
TRBV5-1	TRBJ2-7	.	.	TGCGCCAGCAGCTTGGGCCCCCGCGTGAGGGGACGGAGGTACGAGCAGTACTTC	CASSLGPRVRGRRYEQYF
TRBV11-3	TRBJ1-1	.	.	TGTGCCAGCAGCTCGGACCGTCCTTCCCAAGCTTTCTTT	CASSSDRPSQAFF
TRBV12-3/TRBV12-4	TRBJ2-3	.	.	TGTGCCAGCAGTTTAGCCGGCGGGGCCGATACGCAGTATTTT	CASSLAGGADTQYF
TRBV10-3	TRBJ2-1	many	.	TGTGCCACACGGTCGGGTGTCGACTACAATGAGCAGTTCTTC	CATRSGVDYNEQFF
TRBV10-3	TRBJ2-1	few	TRBD2	TGTGCCATCAGCGTAGGGACTAACAATGAGCAGTTCTTC	CAISVGTNNEQFF
TRBV11-2	TRBJ2-1	.	.	TGTGCCAGCAGCTTAGAGGCGGGACCCTGCAATGAGCAGTTCTTC	CASSLEAGPCNEQFF
TRBV28	TRBJ2-5	.	TRBD2	TGTGCCAGCAGCCCCACGGGACTAGGGGCTTTGACCCAGCACTTC	CASSPTGLGALTQHF
TRBV12-3/TRBV12-4	TRBJ2-1	many	TRBD1	TGTGCCAGCAGCACGGGACAGTCCAATGAGCAGTTCTTC	CASSTGQSNEQFF
TRBV12-3/TRBV12-4	TRBJ1-2	.	.	TGTATCAGCAGTGGGGGGCGGCTCTATGGCTACACCTTC	CISSGGRLYGYTF
TRBV28	TRBJ1-5	few	.	TGTGCCAGCAGCGAGGAACAGGGCGGTTATCAGCCCCAGCATTTT	CASSEEQGGYQPQHF
TRBV10-3	TRBJ2-7	many	TRBD2	TGTGCCATCAGGCGGGAGGCCCCCTACGAGCAGTACTTC	CAIRREAPYEQYF
TRBV30	TRBJ1-1	.	.	TGTGCCTGGAGTTTGCGGCAGGAAGCTTTCTTT	CAWSLRQEAFF
TRBV11-2	TRBJ2-3	.	TRBD2	TGTGCCAGCAGCTCAGGTATGCCTAGCGGGAGATTCACAGATATGCAGTATTTT	CASSSGMPSGRFTDMQYF
TRBV12-3/TRBV12-4	TRBJ2-2	many	.	TGTGCCAGCAGTTTAACAGGTCTACACACCGGGGAGCTGTTTTTT	CASSLTGLHTGELFF
TRBV5-1	TRBJ2-3	few	TRBD2	TGCGCCAGCAGCCCTGAGCGGGAAACAGATACGCAGTATTTT	CASSPERETDTQYF
TRBV6-1	TRBJ2-7	.	TRBD2	TGTGCCAGCAGTAATAGCGGGAGGCCCGCCTACGAGCAGTACTTC	CASSNSGRPAYEQYF
TRBV11-2	TRBJ1-6	.	TRBD1	TGTGCCAGTAGGATCCAGGGGGGCAGGGGGTCACCCCTCCACTTT	CASRIQGGRGSPLHF
TRBV5-5	TRBJ2-3	.	TRBD2	TGTGCCAGCAGCCCATCCAAAAGCAGCCGCGGGAGGGATACGCAGTATTTT	CASSPSKSSRGRDTQYF
TRBV30	TRBJ1-5	many	TRBD1	TGTGCCTTGAAACAGGGGTACAATCAGCCCCAGCATTTT	CALKQGYNQPQHF
TRBV28	TRBJ2-3	.	TRBD1	TGTGCCAGCAGTCCAACCGGGACAGGGGGCGCAACAGATACGCAGTATTTT	CASSPTGTGGATDTQYF
TRBV6-1	TRBJ1-5	.	.	TGTGCCAGCACCCGAACCTACGATGGCAATCAGCCCCTGCATTTT	CASTRTYDGNQPLHF
TRBV28	TRBJ2-7	.	.	TGTGCCAGCACTCTAGGGGGTAGCTCCTACGAGCAGTACTTC	CASTLGGSSYEQYF
TRBV12-3/TRBV12-4	TRBJ2-3	.	.	TGTGCCAGCACCCGATGGGAACTAGCCAAGTGGGTTAGCACAGATACGCAGTATTTT	CASTRWELAKWVSTDTQYF
TRBV6-6	TRBJ1-4	few	.	TGTGCCAGCAGTTACTCGGGCGGAAAACTGTTTTTT	CASSYSGGKLFF
TRBV4-2	TRBJ2-5	.	.	TGTGCCAGCAGCCAAGGAGGGGGGGACCAAGAGGCCCTGTACTTC	CASSQGGGDQEALYF
TRBV10-3	TRBJ2-3	.	.	TGTGCCATCAGTGAGTTCCCTAGCCCAGATACACAGTATTTT	CAISEFPSPDTQYF
TRBV12-3/TRBV12-4	TRBJ1-3	many	.	TGTGCCAGCAGTTTAAGTGGAAACACCATATATTTT	CASSLSGNTIYF
TRBV7-9	TRBJ2-5	.	TRBD2	TGTGCCAGCAGCCCACTAGCGGCGGGGAAGACCCAGTACTTC	CASSPLAAGKTQYF
TRBV11-2	TRBJ2-1	.	TRBD1	TGTGCTAGCAGGATATCCGGGACAGGGGGATACGATGAGCAGTTCTTC	CASRISGTGGYDEQFF
TRBV14	TRBJ2-7	.	.	TGTGCCAGCAGCCAATTGGGCCGGAGTAGGGTTTTCCACGAGCAGTACTTC	CASSQLGRSRVFHEQYF
TRBV11-2	TRBJ2-3	few	.	TGTGCCAGCAGCGCCGGGACTGCAGCTCTAACAGATACGCATTATTTT	CASSAGTAALTDTHYF
TRBV11-2	TRBJ2-3	.	.	TGTGCAAGCAGCTTAGGTAGTAGCGCCTACACAGATACGCAGTATTTT	CASSLGSSAYTDTQYF
TRBV25-1	TRBJ2-6	.	.	TGTGCCAGCAGCACGCCAGCGGGCTCTGGGGCTAACGTCCTGACTTTC	CASSTPAGSGANVLTF
TRBV28	TRBJ2-2	.	.	TGTGCCAGCAGTCCTGGGCTAGACACCGGGGAGCTGTTTTTT	CASSPGLDTGELFF
TRBV11-3	TRBJ2-5	.	.	TGTGCCAGCAGCTTCCTACGGGGGAGCAATGAGCAGTACTTC	CASSFLRGSNEQYF
TRBV29-1	TRBJ2-5	.	.	TGCAGCGTTGAAGTCCCCCAACAAGAGACCCAGTACTTC	CSVEVPQQETQYF
TRBV5-4	TRBJ1-6	.	.	TGTGCCAGCAGCTCGCGGACTACAGGGTCGGATTCACCCCTCCACTTT	CASSSRTTGSDSPLHF
TRBV6-6	TRBJ2-7	many	.	TGTGCCAGCAGGCCTCCGGGACTGAGGCAAGTCGAGCAGTACTTC	CASRPPGLRQVEQYF
TRBV6-5	TRBJ1-3	.	.	TGTGCCAACAGTCGACAGAACTCTGGGAACACCATATATTTT	CANSRQNSGNTIYF
TRBV11-2	TRBJ1-5	many	.	TGTGCCAGCAGCTCATCGGCCAGCCGCAATCAGCCCCAGCATTTT	CASSSSASRNQPQHF